What follows are 9 T cell receptor beta chains derived from one specimen sequenced in a study of blood T cell repertoires in COVID-19. Sequenced by immunoSEQ multiplex PCR; TCRdb stores in-frame clones only, minus some. The sample shows roughly 380,000 clones, over 75% of them seen only once. Input material: PBMCs or T cells enriched from blood (not recorded which). These receptors all stem from a man aged 30 to 39 who had recovered from COVID-19.

The chain links TRBV7-9 to TRBJ1-5; 8 bases match TRBD1. This CDR3 region has 15 residues. Germline loops: CDR1 SEHNR, CDR2 FQNEAQ (reference sequence). V dropped 3 bases and J dropped 6; count of bases not matched to a gene: 7. The CDR3 protein is CASSLGAGGSQPQHF. CDR3 in DNA: TGTGCCAGCAGCTTGGGTGCAGGGGGCAGTCAGCCCCAGCATTTT. Variable domain in full (rest from reference TRBV7-9 and TRBJ1-5): DTGVSQNPRHKITKRGQNVTFRCDPISEHNRLYWYRQTLGQGPEFLTYFQNEAQLEKSRLLSDRFSAERPKGSFSTLEIQRTEQGDSAMYLCASSLGAGGSQPQHFGDGTRLSIL.

This chain links TRBV14 with TRBJ1-4, with 8 bases that match TRBD1. Trimming cost V 4 bases and J 7 bases; bases outside gene matches: 5. Germline V CDR1 and CDR2: SGHDN, FVKESK. The CDR3 is 14 residues long. CDR3 sequence (DNA): TGTGCCAGCAGCCTAGCAGGGGGCGGTGAAAAACTGTTTTTT. As protein: CASSLAGGGEKLFF. Together with reference TRBV14 and TRBJ1-4, the CDR3 gives the full variable domain: EAGVTQFPSHSVIEKGQTVTLRCDPISGHDNLYWYRRVMGKEIKFLLHFVKESKQDESGMPNNRFLAERTGGTYSTLKVQPAELEDSGVYFCASSLAGGGEKLFFGSGTQLSVL.

This clone was detected a few times. The gene calls are TRBV2 and TRBJ2-3; TRBD2 matches 11 bases. CDR3 length: 15 residues. CDR1 SNHLY and CDR2 FYNNEI come from the germline V gene. J gave up 3 bases and V 4 bases, and 3 bases lay outside the gene matches. CDR3 DNA: TGTGCCAGCAGTGCCTTAGCGGGGGGGACAGATACGCAGTATTTT. The encoded protein is CASSALAGGTDTQYF.

The V gene is TRBV9, the J gene TRBJ2-1; the match to TRBD2 covers 8 bases. Germline-derived CDR1 and CDR2 are SGDLS and YYNGEE. The CDR3 loop spans 18 amino acids. The V gene end was trimmed by 4 bases and the J gene end by 4 bases; junction bases not matched to a gene: 16. The CDR3 DNA follows: TGTGCCAGCAGCCCCCCCGTTTTCGGGGGGGAAGATTACAATGAGCAGTTCTTC. Amino acid sequence: CASSPPVFGGEDYNEQFF.

The chain combines TRBV4-1 with TRBJ2-7; 9 nucleotides match TRBD1. V shed 4 bases and J 0 bases; nucleotides not matched to a gene: 4. Germline V gene sequence: CDR1 MGHRA, CDR2 YSYEKL. The CDR3 runs to 15 residues. The CDR3 DNA sequence: TGCGCCAGCAGCCTCGGGACAGGGAGCTCCTACGAGCAGTACTTC. This gives the protein CASSLGTGSSYEQYF.

The rearrangement joins TRBV11-2 to TRBJ1-2; possibly TRBD1 for D (5 bases). This CDR3 comprises 16 residues. Germline-derived CDR1 and CDR2 are SGHAT and FQNNGV. Trimming cost V 7 bases and J 1 base, with 19 bases left between them. The CDR3 region has the DNA TGTGCCAGCACCCACAGATTTAAACAGGATAACTATGGCTACACCTTC. Its protein product is CASTHRFKQDNYGYTF.

V gene TRBV14 combines with J gene TRBJ2-1; D is unclear. The CDR3 is 12 amino acids. Germline lookup yields CDR1 SGHDN and CDR2 FVKESK. V lost 3 bases, J lost 10 bases, and 10 bases lay in between. CDR3 in amino acids: CASSHESNEQFF. The CDR3, as DNA: TGTGCCAGCAGCCACGAGAGCAACGAGCAGTTCTTC.

The chain joins TRBV5-1 to TRBJ2-5; maybe TRBD1 (6 bases). The germline gives CDR1 SGHRS, CDR2 YFSETQ. This CDR3 has 14 amino acids. V lost 1 base and J lost 4, with 11 bases in between. CDR3 in DNA: TGCGCCAGCAGCTTGAGTTGGGGGCCAGAGACCCAGTACTTC. This sequence encodes CASSLSWGPETQYF.

A note on this clone: Other DNA sequences within the sample encode an identical CDR3. The chain's CDR3 is CASSQDRGNYGYTF. CDR3 DNA sequence: TGCGCCAGCAGCCAAGATCGGGGGAACTATGGCTACACCTTC. The chain carries TRBV4-3 and TRBJ1-2; D perhaps matches TRBD1 (5 bases). The CDR3 consists of 14 residues. CDR1 is LGHNA, CDR2 YSLEER, per germline. The V and J ends lost 0 bases and 2 bases respectively, with 7 bases between them.